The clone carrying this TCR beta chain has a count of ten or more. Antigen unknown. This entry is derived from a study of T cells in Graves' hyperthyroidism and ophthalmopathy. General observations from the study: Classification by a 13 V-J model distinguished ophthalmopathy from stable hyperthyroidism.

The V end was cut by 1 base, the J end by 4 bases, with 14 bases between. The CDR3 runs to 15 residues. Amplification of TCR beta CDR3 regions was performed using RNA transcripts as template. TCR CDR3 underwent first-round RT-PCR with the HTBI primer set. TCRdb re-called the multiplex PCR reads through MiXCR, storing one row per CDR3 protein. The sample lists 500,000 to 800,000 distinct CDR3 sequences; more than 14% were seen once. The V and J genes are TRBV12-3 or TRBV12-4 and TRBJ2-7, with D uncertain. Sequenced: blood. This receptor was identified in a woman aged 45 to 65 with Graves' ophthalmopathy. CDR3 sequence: CASSLGPILNYEQYF. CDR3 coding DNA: TGTGCCAGCAGTTTAGGGCCGATCCTCAATTACGAGCAGTACTTC.